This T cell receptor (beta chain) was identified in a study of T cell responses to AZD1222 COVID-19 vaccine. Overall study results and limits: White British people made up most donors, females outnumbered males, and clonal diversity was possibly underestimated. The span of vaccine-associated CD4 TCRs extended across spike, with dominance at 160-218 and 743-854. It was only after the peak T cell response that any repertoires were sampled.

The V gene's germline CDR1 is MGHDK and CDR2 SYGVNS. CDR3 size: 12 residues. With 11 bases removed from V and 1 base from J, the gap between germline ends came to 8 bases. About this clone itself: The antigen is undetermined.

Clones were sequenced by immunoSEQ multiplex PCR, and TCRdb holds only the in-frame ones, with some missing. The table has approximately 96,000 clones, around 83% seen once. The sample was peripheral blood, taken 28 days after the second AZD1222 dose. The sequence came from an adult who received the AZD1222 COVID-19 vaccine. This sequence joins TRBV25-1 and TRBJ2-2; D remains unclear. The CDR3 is CAENKNTGELFF. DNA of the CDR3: TGTGCCGAGAACAAGAACACCGGGGAGCTGTTTTTT.